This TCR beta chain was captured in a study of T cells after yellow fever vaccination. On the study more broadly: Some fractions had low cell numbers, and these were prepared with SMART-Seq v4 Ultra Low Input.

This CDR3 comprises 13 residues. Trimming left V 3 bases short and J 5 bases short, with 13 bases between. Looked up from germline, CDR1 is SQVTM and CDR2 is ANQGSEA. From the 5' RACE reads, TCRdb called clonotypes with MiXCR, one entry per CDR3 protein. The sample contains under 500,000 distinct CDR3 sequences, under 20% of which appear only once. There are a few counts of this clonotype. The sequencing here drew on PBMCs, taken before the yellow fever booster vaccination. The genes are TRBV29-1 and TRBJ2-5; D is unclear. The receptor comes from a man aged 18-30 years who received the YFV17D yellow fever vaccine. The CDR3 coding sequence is TGCAGCGTTGATCCTCTGGTGGAGGAGACCCAGTACTTC. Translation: CSVDPLVEETQYF.